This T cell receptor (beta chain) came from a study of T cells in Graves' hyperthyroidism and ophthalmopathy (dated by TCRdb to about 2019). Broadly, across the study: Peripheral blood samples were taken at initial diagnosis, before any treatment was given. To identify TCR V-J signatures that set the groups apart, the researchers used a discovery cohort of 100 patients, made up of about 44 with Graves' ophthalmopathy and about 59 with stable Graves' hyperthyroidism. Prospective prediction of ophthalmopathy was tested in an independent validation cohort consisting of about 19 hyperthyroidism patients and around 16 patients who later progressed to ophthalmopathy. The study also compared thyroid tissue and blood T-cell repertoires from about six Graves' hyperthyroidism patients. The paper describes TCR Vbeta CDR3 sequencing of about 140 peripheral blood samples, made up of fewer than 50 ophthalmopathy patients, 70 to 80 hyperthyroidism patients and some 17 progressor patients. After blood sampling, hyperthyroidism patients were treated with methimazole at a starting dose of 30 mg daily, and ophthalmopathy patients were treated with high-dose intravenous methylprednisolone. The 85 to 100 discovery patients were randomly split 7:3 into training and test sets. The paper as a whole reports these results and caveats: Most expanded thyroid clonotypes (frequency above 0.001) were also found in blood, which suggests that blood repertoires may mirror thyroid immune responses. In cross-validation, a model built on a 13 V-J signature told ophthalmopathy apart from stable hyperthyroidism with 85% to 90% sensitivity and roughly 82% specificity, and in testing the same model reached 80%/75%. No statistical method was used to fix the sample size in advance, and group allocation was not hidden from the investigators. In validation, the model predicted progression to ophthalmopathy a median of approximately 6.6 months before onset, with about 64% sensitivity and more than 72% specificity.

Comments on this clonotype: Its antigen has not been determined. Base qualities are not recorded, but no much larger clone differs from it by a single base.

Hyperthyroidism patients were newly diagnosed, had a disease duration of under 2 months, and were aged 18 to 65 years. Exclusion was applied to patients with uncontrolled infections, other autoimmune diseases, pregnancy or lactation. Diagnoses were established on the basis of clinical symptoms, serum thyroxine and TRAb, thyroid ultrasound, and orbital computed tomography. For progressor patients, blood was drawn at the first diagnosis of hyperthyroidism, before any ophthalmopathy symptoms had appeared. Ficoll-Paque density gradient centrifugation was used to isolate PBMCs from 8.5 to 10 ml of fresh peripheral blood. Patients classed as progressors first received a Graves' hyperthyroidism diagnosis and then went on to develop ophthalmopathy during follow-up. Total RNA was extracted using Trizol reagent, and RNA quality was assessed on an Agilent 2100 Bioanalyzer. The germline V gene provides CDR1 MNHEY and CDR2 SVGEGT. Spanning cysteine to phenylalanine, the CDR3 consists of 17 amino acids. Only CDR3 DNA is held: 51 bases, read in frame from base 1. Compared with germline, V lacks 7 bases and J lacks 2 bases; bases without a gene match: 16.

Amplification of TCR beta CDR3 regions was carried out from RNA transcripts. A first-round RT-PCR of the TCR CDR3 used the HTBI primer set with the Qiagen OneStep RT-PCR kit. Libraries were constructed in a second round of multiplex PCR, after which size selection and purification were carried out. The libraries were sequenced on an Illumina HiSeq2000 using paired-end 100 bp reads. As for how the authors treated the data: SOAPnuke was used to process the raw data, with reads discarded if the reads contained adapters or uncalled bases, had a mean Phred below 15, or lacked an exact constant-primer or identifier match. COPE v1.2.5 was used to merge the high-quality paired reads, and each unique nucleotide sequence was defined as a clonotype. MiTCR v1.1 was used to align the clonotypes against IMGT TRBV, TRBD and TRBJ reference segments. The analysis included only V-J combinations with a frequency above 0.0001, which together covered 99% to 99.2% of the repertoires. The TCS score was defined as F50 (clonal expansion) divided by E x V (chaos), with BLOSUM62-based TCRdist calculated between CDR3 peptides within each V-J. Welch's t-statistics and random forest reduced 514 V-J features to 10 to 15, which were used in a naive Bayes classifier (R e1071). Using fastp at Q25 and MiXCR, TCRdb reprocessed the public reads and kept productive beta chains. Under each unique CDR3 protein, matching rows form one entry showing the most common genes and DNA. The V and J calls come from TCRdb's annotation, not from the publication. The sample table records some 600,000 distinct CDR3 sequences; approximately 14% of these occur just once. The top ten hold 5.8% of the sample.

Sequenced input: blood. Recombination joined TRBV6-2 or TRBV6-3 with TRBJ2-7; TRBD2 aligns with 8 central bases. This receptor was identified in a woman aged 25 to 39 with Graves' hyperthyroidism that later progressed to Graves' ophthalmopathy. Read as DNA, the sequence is TGTGCCAGCACTAATACCTTCGGGGGGGATCCGCCCTACGAGCAGTACTTC. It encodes CASTNTFGGDPPYEQYF.